The 20 T cell receptor beta chains below were found in one sample sequenced in a study of blood T cells in healthy people across ages. A second roughly 6 to 11 cycle PCR used barcoded and J-beta primers. TCRdb analysed the 5' RACE reads with MiXCR anew, one entry per CDR3 protein. This table has some 760,000 distinct CDR3 sequences, 25% appearing once. These same data were also listed under a study on T cells of mothers and their children.

Source material: blood. These receptors were taken from a boy between 10 and 17 years old in good health.

The rearrangement uses TRBV27 and TRBJ1-3; D remains unclear. V lost 0 bases and J 4 bases, leaving 10 bases between the germline ends. CDR1 and CDR2 from the germline V gene are MNHEY and SMNVEV (reference sequence). The CDR3 length is 15 residues. This CDR3 reads CASSLSSGLGNTIYF. CDR3 coding DNA: TGTGCCAGCAGTTTATCGTCGGGGTTAGGAAACACCATATATTTT.

The sample holds a few counts of this clonotype. The rearrangement uses TRBV5-1 and TRBJ2-2, with D perhaps TRBD1 or TRBD2 (5 bases each). The V gene's germline CDR1 is SGHRS and CDR2 YFSETQ. This CDR3 is 15 amino acids long. The germline V and J ends were trimmed by 2 bases and 8 bases, with 16 bases remaining between them. Written as DNA, the CDR3 is TGCGCCAGCAGCTTACTACAGGACTTAGTGGGGGAGCTGTTTTTT. It encodes CASSLLQDLVGELFF. Combining the CDR3 with reference TRBV5-1 and TRBJ2-2 gives the whole variable domain KAGVTQTPRYLIKTRGQQVTLSCSPISGHRSVSWYQQTPGQGLQFLFEYFSETQRNKGNFPGRFSGRQFSNSRSEMNVSTLELGDSALYLCASSLLQDLVGELFFGEGSRLTVL.

V is TRBV11-2 and J is TRBJ1-4, with a tentative D call TRBD1 (5 bases). Trimming pared 0 bases from V and 7 bases from J, leaving 12 bases between. Germline-derived CDR1 and CDR2 are SGHAT and FQNNGV. This CDR3 is built from 15 residues. The CDR3 DNA sequence: TGTGCCAGCAGCTTAGACCCGGGACGGCCTGAAAAACTGTTTTTT. This codes for CASSLDPGRPEKLFF.

This rearrangement joins TRBV12-3 or TRBV12-4 to TRBJ2-5; TRBD2 matches 8 bases. The DNA end favors TRBJ2-1, so the J call may be wrong. The CDR3 is 15 residues long. The CDR3 sequence is CASSLAGGAANEQFF. The CDR3 nucleotides read TGTGCCAGCAGTTTAGCCGGGGGGGCCGCGAATGAGCAGTTCTTC.

The rearrangement uses TRBV7-2 and TRBJ2-5; 8 bases line up with TRBD2. After removal of 6 bases from V and 3 bases from J, the junction contained 9 bases not matched to a gene. Germline V lookup: CDR1 SGHTA, CDR2 FQGNSA. CDR3 length equals 15 residues. The CDR3 DNA is TGTGCCAGCAGTCCTCTGCGGGGGGCGGAAGAGACCCAGTACTTC. Translated: CASSPLRGAEETQYF.

V and J are TRBV4-1 and TRBJ1-4, with unresolved D. There are 13 residues in the CDR3. Germline values: CDR1 MGHRA, CDR2 YSYEKL. The V and J ends lost 1 base and 13 bases respectively, with 13 bases between them. The CDR3 here is CASSQVSFGRLFF. The CDR3 DNA reads as TGCGCCAGCAGCCAAGTTTCTTTTGGGAGACTGTTTTTT.

This clonotype was seen more than once but under ten times. The V and J genes are TRBV7-8 and TRBJ2-5; D is possibly TRBD2 (7 bases). With 1 base removed from V and 4 bases from J, the gap between germline ends came to 16 bases. The CDR3 is 16 amino acids. CDR1 SGHVS and CDR2 FQNEAQ come from the germline V gene. CDR3 amino acids: CASSLGQRGGAETQYF. As DNA, the CDR3 is TGTGCCAGCAGCTTAGGGCAAAGGGGGGGGGCAGAGACCCAGTACTTC. Full variable domain (remainder filled in from reference TRBV7-8 and TRBJ2-5): GAGVSQSPRYKVAKRGQDVALRCDPISGHVSLFWYQQALGQGPEFLTYFQNEAQLDKSGLPSDRFFAERPEGSVSTLKIQRTQQEDSAVYLCASSLGQRGGAETQYFGPGTRLLVL.

V and J are TRBV19 and TRBJ1-2; no firm D call. The CDR3 consists of 15 residues. Deletions cut 6 bases from V and 4 bases from J, with 18 bases between. Germline CDR1 is LNHDA and CDR2 is SQIVND (reference sequence). CDR3 sequence (DNA): TGTGCCAGTAGGCAGTTACGAACGGAGTTCTATGGCTACACCTTC. This sequence encodes CASRQLRTEFYGYTF. Drawing the rest from reference TRBV19 and TRBJ1-2, the complete variable domain is DGGITQSPKYLFRKEGQNVTLSCEQNLNHDAMYWYRQDPGQGLRLIYYSQIVNDFQKGDIAEGYSVSREKKESFPLTVTSAQKNPTAFYLCASRQLRTEFYGYTFGSGTRLTVV.

This clonotype was detected only a few times. This chain uses TRBV6-9 with TRBJ2-7, with 11 bases fitting TRBD2. CDR3 length: 12 amino acids. The germline V gene encodes CDR1 MNHGY and CDR2 SVAAGI. The DNA of the CDR3 is TGTGATACTAGCGGGGGCAGCTACGAGCAGTACTTC. Translation: CDTSGGSYEQYF.

This clonotype was counted only a few times. V is TRBV5-1 and J is TRBJ1-1, with 8 bases identical to TRBD1. Germline loops: CDR1 SGHRS, CDR2 YFSETQ. This CDR3 has 15 amino acids. With V trimmed by 0 bases and J by 6 bases, 7 bases remained unmatched. CDR3 region: CASSLETGGWSEAFF. The CDR3 DNA is TGCGCCAGCAGCTTGGAAACAGGGGGTTGGTCTGAAGCTTTCTTT.

A few counts support this clonotype. CDR3 region: CASSPGVGGDEQFF. CDR3 DNA: TGTGCCAGCAGTCCGGGGGTAGGTGGGGATGAGCAGTTCTTC. This sequence joins TRBV27 and TRBJ2-5; D perhaps matches TRBD2 (6 bases). The J call may be in error: the DNA end matches TRBJ2-1 better. Germline V lookup: CDR1 MNHEY, CDR2 SMNVEV (reference sequence). The CDR3 sequence is 14 residues long.

This clonotype was counted only a few times. The J gene is TRBJ2-7, the V gene TRBV10-3, with D possibly TRBD2 on 5 matching bases. The V gene's germline CDR1 is ENHRY and CDR2 SYGVKD. The V end was cut by 2 bases, the J end by 0 bases, with 14 bases between. CDR3 length: 16 amino acids. CDR3 loop: CAISETADLTSYEQYF. The CDR3 DNA reads as TGTGCCATCAGTGAGACGGCGGACTTGACCTCCTACGAGCAGTACTTC.

A few counts support this clonotype. A read error may explain this, as a much larger clone is one base away. The chain uses TRBV5-5 and TRBJ2-7; D is undetermined. V lost 0 bases to trimming and J lost 7 bases, with 20 bases between them. Looked up from germline, CDR1 is SGHKS and CDR2 is YYEKEE (reference sequence). This CDR3 is 16 amino acids long. The CDR3: CASSLAHLASLGEQYF. Written as DNA, the CDR3 is TGTGCCAGCAGCTTGGCCCACTTGGCCTCGCTGGGGGAGCAGTACTTC.

This clonotype occurred a few times. This chain links TRBV6-5 with TRBJ1-4; 7 bases match TRBD1. Germline V gene data show CDR1 as MNHEY and CDR2 as SVGAGI. This CDR3 contains 15 residues. The V and J ends lost 6 bases and 5 bases, in that order; junction bases with no gene match: 9. CDR3 residues: CASSQGGMENEKLFF. The CDR3 nucleotides are TGTGCCAGCAGCCAGGGGGGGATGGAAAATGAAAAACTGTTTTTT.

This chain links TRBV13 with TRBJ1-2; D may be TRBD1 (5 bases). The CDR3 consists of 16 residues. Deletions cut 3 bases from V and 6 bases from J, with 20 bases between. CDR1 and CDR2 from the germline V gene are PRHDT and FYEKMQ (reference sequence). Here the CDR3 reads CASSFSLAGTAHGYTF. As DNA, the CDR3 is TGTGCCAGCAGCTTCAGTCTCGCCGGGACCGCCCATGGCTACACCTTC.

The chain recombines TRBV6-1 with TRBJ2-2; weak D call: TRBD1 (7 bases). V was pared by 6 bases and J by 5 bases, with 19 bases between. This CDR3 has 16 residues. CDR1 is MNHNS and CDR2 is SASEGT in the germline V gene. The CDR3 sequence is CASRFLQGGGTGELFF. Written as DNA, the CDR3 is TGTGCCAGCAGATTCCTTCAGGGGGGTGGGACCGGGGAGCTGTTTTTT.

V and J are TRBV29-1 and TRBJ1-1; possibly TRBD1 for D (5 bases). Trimming stripped 5 bases from V and 7 bases from J, with 11 bases between. The CDR3 runs 11 residues. Germline V lookup: CDR1 SQVTM, CDR2 ANQGSEA. The CDR3 region is CSVPGDGEAFF. CDR3 DNA sequence: TGCAGCGTTCCGGGGGACGGTGAAGCTTTCTTT.

This clonotype was seen a handful of times. This chain links TRBV27 with TRBJ2-5; possible D gene TRBD2, 6 bases. The DNA matches TRBJ2-1 better at its end, which makes the J call doubtful. This CDR3 is built from 15 residues. Germline V gene sequence: CDR1 MNHEY, CDR2 SMNVEV (reference sequence). CDR3 loop: CASRSQRAEGTEQFF. CDR3 sequence (DNA): TGTGCCAGTAGGTCCCAGCGGGCGGAGGGAACTGAGCAGTTCTTC.

The rearrangement joins TRBV3-1 to TRBJ2-4; D gene ambiguous. The CDR3 runs 15 residues. V was cut by 0 bases and J by 6 bases, with 12 bases left in between. Germline CDR1 and CDR2: LGHDT and YNNKEL (reference sequence). As DNA, the CDR3 is TGTGCCAGCAGCCAAGATTGGGCCCAGGTAAACATTCAGTACTTC. Its protein is CASSQDWAQVNIQYF.

This clonotype showed up just a few times. The J gene is TRBJ2-1, the V gene TRBV11-2, with D possibly called TRBD1 or TRBD2 (5 bases each). Germline V CDR1 and CDR2: SGHAT, FQNNGV. There are 15 residues in the CDR3. V dropped 6 bases and J dropped 9 bases, with 21 bases sitting between them. CDR3 coding DNA: TGTGCCAGCAGTTTTAATAAGGGACCGGGAATTGAGCAGTTCTTC. Residues: CASSFNKGPGIEQFF.